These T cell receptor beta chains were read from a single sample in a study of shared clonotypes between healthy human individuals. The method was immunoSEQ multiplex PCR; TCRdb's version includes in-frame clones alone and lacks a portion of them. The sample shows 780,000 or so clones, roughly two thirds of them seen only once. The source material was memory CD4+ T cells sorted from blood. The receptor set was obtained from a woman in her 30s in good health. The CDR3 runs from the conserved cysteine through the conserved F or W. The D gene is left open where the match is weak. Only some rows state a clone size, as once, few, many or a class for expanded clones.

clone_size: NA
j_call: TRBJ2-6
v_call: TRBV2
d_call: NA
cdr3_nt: TGTGCCAGCAGCCTGACAAACTCTGGGGCCAACGTCCTGACTTTC
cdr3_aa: CASSLTNSGANVLTF

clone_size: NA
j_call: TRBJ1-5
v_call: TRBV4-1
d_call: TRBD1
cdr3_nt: TGCGCCAGCAGCTGGACAGGGGAAGTCAATCAGCCCCAGCATTTT
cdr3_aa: CASSWTGEVNQPQHF

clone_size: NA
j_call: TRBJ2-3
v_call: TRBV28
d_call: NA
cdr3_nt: TGTGCCAGCCTTACAAAGGACAGATACACAGATACGCAGTATTTT
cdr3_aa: CASLTKDRYTDTQYF

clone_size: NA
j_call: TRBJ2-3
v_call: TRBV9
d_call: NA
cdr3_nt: TGTGCCAGCAGCGTACGCGGGCTTAGCACAGATACGCAGTATTTT
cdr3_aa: CASSVRGLSTDTQYF

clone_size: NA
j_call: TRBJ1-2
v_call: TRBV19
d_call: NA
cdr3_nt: TGTGCCAGTAGTACGCCTATCCACTATGGCTACACCTTC
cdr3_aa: CASSTPIHYGYTF

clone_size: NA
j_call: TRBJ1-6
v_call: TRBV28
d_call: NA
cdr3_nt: TGTGCCAGCAGTTTAGGGACGAATTATTCACCCCTCCACTTT
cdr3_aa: CASSLGTNYSPLHF

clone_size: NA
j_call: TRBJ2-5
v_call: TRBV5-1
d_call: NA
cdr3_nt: TGCGCCAGCAGCCCGGACAAACGGACCCAGTACTTC
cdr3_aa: CASSPDKRTQYF

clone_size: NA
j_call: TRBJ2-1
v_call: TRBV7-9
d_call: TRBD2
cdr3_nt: TGTGCCAGCAGCTACGCCGGGACTAGCGGGAGGGCTGGGTTCTTC
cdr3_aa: CASSYAGTSGRAGFF

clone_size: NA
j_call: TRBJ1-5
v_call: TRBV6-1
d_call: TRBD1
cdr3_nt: TGTGCCAGCCGGGACAGCAACAATCAGCCCCAGCATTTT
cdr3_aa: CASRDSNNQPQHF

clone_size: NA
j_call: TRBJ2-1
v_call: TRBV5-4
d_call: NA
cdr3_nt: TGTGCCAGCAGCCCCGGGGGGCGGGCCTACAATGAGCAGTTCTTC
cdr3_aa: CASSPGGRAYNEQFF

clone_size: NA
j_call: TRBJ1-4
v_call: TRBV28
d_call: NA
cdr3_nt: TGTGCCAGCAGTTACCTCCACGGCGGGCCCACAAAACTGTTTTTT
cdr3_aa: CASSYLHGGPTKLFF

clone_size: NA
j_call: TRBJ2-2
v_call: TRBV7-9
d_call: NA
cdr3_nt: TGTGCCAGCAGCTCATTCACAGAAGCCGGGGAGCTGTTTTTT
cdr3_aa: CASSSFTEAGELFF

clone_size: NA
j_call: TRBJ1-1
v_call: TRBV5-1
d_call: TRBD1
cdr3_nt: TGCGCCAGCAGCTTGTACTTGAGGGGGCAACCTGAAGCTTTCTTT
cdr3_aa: CASSLYLRGQPEAFF

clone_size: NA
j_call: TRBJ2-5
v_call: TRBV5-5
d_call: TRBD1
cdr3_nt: TGTGCCAGCAGTGGGCCGGGACAGGGGCACCAAGAGACCCAGTACTTC
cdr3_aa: CASSGPGQGHQETQYF

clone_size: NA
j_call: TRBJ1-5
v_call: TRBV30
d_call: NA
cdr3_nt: TGTGCCTGGGGGGGGCAGGGTCGCAATCAGCCCCAGCATTTT
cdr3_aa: CAWGGQGRNQPQHF

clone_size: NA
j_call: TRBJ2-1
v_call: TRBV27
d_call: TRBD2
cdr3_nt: TGTGCCAGCAGCCGAATCCGAGAAAGCGGGGGGGGAAATGAGCAGTTCTTC
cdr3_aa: CASSRIRESGGGNEQFF

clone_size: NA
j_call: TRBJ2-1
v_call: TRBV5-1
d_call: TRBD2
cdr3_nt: TGCGCCAGCAGCTTGGTAGCGGGAGTCACCAATGAGCAGTTCTTC
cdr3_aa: CASSLVAGVTNEQFF

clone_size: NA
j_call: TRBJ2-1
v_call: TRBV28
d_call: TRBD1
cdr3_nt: TGTGCCAGCAGTAGACAGGGGTGGAATTACAATGAGCAGTTCTTC
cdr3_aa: CASSRQGWNYNEQFF

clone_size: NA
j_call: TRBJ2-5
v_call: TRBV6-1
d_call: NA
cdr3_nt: TGTGCCAGGAGTCAGTCGTACCAAGAGACCCAGTACTTC
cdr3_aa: CARSQSYQETQYF

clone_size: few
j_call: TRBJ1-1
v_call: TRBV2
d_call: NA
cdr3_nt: TGTGCCAGCAGGGCCTCCGTGTTGGCTGAAGCTTTCTTT
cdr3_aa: CASRASVLAEAFF

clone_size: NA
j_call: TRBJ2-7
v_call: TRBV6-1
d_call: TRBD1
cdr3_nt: TGTGCCAGCGGCCGGGACAGGGGTGTCGAGCAGTACTTC
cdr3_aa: CASGRDRGVEQYF

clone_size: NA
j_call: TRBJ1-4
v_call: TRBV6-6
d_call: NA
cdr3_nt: TGTGCCAGCAGGAGACAGGAAACTAATGAAAAACTGTTTTTT
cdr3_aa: CASRRQETNEKLFF

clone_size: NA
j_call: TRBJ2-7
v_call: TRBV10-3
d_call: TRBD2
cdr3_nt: TGTGCCATCAGCCCCGGGACTAGCTCCGAGCAGTACTTC
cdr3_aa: CAISPGTSSEQYF

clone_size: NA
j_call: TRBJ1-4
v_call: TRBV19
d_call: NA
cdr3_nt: TGTGCCAGTAGTAGACAGGCCGAGGATGAAAAACTGTTTTTT
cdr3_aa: CASSRQAEDEKLFF

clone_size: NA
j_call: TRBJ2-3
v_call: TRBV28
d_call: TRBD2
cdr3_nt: TGTGCCAGCCCCGGGACTAGCGGGAGGGCCGTGCAGTATTTT
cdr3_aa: CASPGTSGRAVQYF

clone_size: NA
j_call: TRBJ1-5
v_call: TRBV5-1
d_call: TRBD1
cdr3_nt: TGCGCCAGCAGCCCCGGACAGGGTGGAGGGCAGCCCCAGCATTTT
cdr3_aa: CASSPGQGGGQPQHF

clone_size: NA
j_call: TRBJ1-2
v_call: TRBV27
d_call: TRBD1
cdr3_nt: TGTGCCAGCAGCATCAAACAGGGGGCTAATGGCTACACCTTC
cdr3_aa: CASSIKQGANGYTF

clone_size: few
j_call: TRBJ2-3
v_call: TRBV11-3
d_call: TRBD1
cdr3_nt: TGTGCCAGCAGCTCCACAGGGGGCACAGATACGCAGTATTTT
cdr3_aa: CASSSTGGTDTQYF

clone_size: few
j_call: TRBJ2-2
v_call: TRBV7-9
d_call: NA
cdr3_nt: TGTGCCAGCAGCTTGTTGGACCAGAGAGGCACCGGGGAGCTGTTTTTT
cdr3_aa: CASSLLDQRGTGELFF

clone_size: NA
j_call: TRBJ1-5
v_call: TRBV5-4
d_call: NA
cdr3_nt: TGTGCCAGCAGCTTGGAAGGCGGCAATCAGCCCCAGCATTTT
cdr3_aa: CASSLEGGNQPQHF

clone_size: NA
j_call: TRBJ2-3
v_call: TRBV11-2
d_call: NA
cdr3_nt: TGTGCCAGCAGCACTGGGACCGCGGGTGGTGGTACGCAGTATTTT
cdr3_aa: CASSTGTAGGGTQYF

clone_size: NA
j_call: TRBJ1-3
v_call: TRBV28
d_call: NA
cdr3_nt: TGTGCCAGCAGCCTCTCTCAGTGGCCTGGAAACACCATATATTTT
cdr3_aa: CASSLSQWPGNTIYF

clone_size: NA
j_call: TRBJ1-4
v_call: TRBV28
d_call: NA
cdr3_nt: TGTGCCAGCAGTCCAGGACTGACGGGGGAAAAACTGTTTTTT
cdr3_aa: CASSPGLTGEKLFF

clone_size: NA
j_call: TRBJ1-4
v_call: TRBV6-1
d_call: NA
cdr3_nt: TGTGCCAGCAGTGTTTCTCCGGCTAAGGTTGAAAAACTGTTTTTT
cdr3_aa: CASSVSPAKVEKLFF

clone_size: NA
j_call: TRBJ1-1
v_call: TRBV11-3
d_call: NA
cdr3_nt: TGTGCCAGCAGCTTAGTAGGGGGGGCGAGAACTGAAGCTTTCTTT
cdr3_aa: CASSLVGGARTEAFF

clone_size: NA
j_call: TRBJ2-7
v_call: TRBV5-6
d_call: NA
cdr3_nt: TGTGCCAGCAGCTTGGCCGGGCACTCCTACGAGCAGTACTTC
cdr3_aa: CASSLAGHSYEQYF

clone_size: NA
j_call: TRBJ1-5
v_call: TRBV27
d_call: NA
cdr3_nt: TGTGTACAACCCGACGGGGCGGTGGATCAGCCCCAGCATTTT
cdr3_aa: CVQPDGAVDQPQHF

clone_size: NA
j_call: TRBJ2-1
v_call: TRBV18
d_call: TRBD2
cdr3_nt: TGTGCCAGCGGGAGGGACCAATTTTCCTACAATGAGCAGTTCTTC
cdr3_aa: CASGRDQFSYNEQFF

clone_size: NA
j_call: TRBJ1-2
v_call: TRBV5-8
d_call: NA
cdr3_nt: TGTGCCAGCAGAGACCAAGGGGTAGGAGGCTACACCTTC
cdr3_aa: CASRDQGVGGYTF

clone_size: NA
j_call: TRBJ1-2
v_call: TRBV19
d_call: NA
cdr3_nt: TGTGCCAGTCATACGATCGACAGCCGGGGTGGCTACACCTTC
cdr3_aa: CASHTIDSRGGYTF

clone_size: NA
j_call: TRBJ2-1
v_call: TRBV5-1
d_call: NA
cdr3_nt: TGCGCCAGCAGCTTAATATGGGGCTTGGACTACAATGAGCAGTTCTTC
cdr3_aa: CASSLIWGLDYNEQFF

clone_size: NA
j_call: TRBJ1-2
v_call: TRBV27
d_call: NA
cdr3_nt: TGTGCCAGCAGTTCCACGACAGGCGGGGGCTACACCTTC
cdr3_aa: CASSSTTGGGYTF

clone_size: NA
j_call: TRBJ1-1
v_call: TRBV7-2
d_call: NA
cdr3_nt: TGTGCCAGCAGCTTAGTAGAGCTGGCCACTGAAGCTTTCTTT
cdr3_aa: CASSLVELATEAFF

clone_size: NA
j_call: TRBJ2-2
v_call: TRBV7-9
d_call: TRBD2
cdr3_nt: TGTGCCAGCAGTGCGGGACTAGCGGGACCCGGGGAGCTGTTTTTT
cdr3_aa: CASSAGLAGPGELFF

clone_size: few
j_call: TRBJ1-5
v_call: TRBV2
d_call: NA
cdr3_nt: TGTGCCAGCAGGCAGGGGCACTGGAATCAGCCCCAGCATTTT
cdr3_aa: CASRQGHWNQPQHF

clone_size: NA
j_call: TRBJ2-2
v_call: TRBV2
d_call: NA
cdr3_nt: TGTGCCAGCAGACCTGGACGCGTTAACACCGGGGAGCTGTTTTTT
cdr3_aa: CASRPGRVNTGELFF

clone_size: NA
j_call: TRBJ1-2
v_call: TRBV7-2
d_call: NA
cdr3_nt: TGTGCCAGCAGCTGGTTAGGGGACTATGGCTACACCTTC
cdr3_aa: CASSWLGDYGYTF

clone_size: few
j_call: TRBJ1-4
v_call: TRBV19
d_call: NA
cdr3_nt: TGTGCCAGTAGTATAGCAGGGACCGCAACTAATGAAAAACTGTTTTTT
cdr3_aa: CASSIAGTATNEKLFF

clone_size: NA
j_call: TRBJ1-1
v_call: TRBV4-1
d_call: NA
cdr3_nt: TGCGCCAGCAGCCAAGGCGGGCAGGGAAGGACTGAAGCTTTCTTT
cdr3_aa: CASSQGGQGRTEAFF

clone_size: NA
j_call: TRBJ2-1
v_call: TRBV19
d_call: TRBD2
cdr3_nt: TGTGCCAGTAGTACCCCCTTCGCGGGGGTGGCCTACAATGAGCAGTTCTTC
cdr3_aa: CASSTPFAGVAYNEQFF

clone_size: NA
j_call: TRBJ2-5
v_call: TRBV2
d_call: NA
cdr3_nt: TGTGCCAGGACATCGGGACGGCAAGAGACCCAGTACTTC
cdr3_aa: CARTSGRQETQYF

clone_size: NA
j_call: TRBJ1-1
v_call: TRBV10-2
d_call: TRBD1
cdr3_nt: TGCGCCAGCAGACTAAAGGGGACAGGGCCCACTGAAGCTTTCTTT
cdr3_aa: CASRLKGTGPTEAFF